This TCR beta chain was retrieved from a study of shared clonotypes between healthy human individuals. For the study at large: Each donor contributed plates that comprised three CD4 naive, three CD4 memory, two CD8 naive and one CD8 memory. General study results and limits: Larger estimated richness was generally seen in naive subsets than in memory subsets.

Of note for this clone: Its antigen is as yet unknown.

CD8 cells regarded as naive lacked CD45RO, were positively chosen for CCR7, and omitted terminally differentiated effector memory CD45RA+ cells. Germline V gives CDR1 LNHDA, CDR2 SQIVND (reference sequence). V shed 9 bases and J shed 1 base, with 10 bases lying between them. This CDR3 is built from 13 residues. Several immunoSEQ plates received, in even portions, the genomic DNA of each subset. In the sorted-subset replicate PCRs, approximately 200 ng DNA, tens of thousands of T cell genomes, was used. Libraries were prepared by immunoSEQ multiplex PCR; TCRdb keeps only in-frame clonotypes and omits some of them. The data contain fewer than 800,000 clones, 92% of them singletons.

The TCR sequence derives from a man under 40 in good health. Sequencing input: naive CD8+ T cells sorted from blood. V usage is TRBV19 and J usage is TRBJ2-1; D is ambiguous. CDR3 in amino acids: CASTQNSYNEQFF. In DNA, the CDR3 is TGTGCCAGCACTCAGAATTCCTACAATGAGCAGTTCTTC.